What follows is one TCR beta chain and its context. The antigen remains undetermined. The data were obtained in a study of brain T cells in children with intractable seizures. Study outcomes and limitations: Only CDR3 sequence similarity suggested viral specificity, without known HCMV serostatus.

Sequencing was performed with immunoSEQ multiplex PCR; in TCRdb, only in-frame clones are kept and a portion is missing. The table has 340,000 or so clones, about 93% seen once. Time point: blood from clinic visit 5 months post-surgery; TSC patient then seizure free. Sequencing was limited to surgery cases with top T cell transcript signatures in brain tissue. Pre-surgery treatment included at least one anti-epileptic drug. This CDR3 comprises 16 residues. CDR1 is SQVTM, CDR2 ANQGSEA, per germline. V shed 2 bases and J 7 bases; nucleotides not matched to a gene: 11. The TCR originated in a boy less than two years old with tuberous sclerosis and intractable seizures. The specimen comprised peripheral blood, sampled less than 6 months after surgery. The chain joins TRBV29-1 to TRBJ2-2; 9 nucleotides match TRBD1. The CDR3, as DNA: TGCAGCGTTGAAACCCCGGGACAGGGCCCCTTCGGGGAGCTGTTTTTT. This translates into CSVETPGQGPFGELFF.